This T cell receptor (beta chain) derives from a study of blood T cell repertoires in COVID-19. Study overall: The United States, Italy and Spain were the sources of the acute and convalescent COVID-19 samples. T cells, B-cell-depleted T cells, or PBMCs supplied cDNA or gDNA.

Sequenced by immunoSEQ multiplex PCR; TCRdb stores in-frame clones only, minus some. The profile shows a few hundred thousand clones, approximately 86% of them singletons. Seattle-derived patients entered the study during active infection and were followed longitudinally. This CDR3 spans 14 amino acids. Looked up from germline, CDR1 is SQVTM and CDR2 is ANQGSEA. J gave up 2 bases and V 7 bases, and 8 bases lay outside the gene matches. The source material was peripheral blood. This sequence joins TRBV29-1 and TRBJ1-5, with 7 bases matching TRBD1. The receptor comes from a human donor with COVID-19, enrolled during active disease. The donor label of this sample is uncertain. The CDR3 here is CSARQGGGNQPQHF. DNA of the CDR3: TGCAGCGCTCGACAGGGTGGCGGCAATCAGCCCCAGCATTTT.